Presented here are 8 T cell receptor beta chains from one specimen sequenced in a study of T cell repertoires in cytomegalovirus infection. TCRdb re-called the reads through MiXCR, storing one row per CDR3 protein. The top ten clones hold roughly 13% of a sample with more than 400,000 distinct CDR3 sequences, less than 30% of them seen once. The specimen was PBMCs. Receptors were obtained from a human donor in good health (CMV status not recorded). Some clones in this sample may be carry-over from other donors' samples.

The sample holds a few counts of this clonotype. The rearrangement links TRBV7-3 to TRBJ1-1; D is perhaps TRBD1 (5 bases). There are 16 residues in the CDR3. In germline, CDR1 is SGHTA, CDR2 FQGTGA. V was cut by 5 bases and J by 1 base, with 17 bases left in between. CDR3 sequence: CASSPRDGIENTEAFF. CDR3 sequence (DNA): TGTGCCAGCAGCCCCCGGGACGGCATAGAGAACACTGAAGCTTTCTTT.

The CDR3 sequence: CASSYTPGAYEQYF. In nucleotides, the CDR3 is TGTGCCAGCAGTTATACACCGGGGGCCTACGAGCAGTACTTC. The V call is TRBV2, the J call TRBJ2-7; D perhaps matches TRBD2 (6 bases). CDR1 is SNHLY and CDR2 is FYNNEI in the germline V gene. The germline V and J ends were trimmed by 5 bases and 2 bases, with 13 bases remaining between them. The CDR3 runs to 14 residues.

The CDR3 sequence: CASSLDPRTGSTNNPGYTF. The CDR3 nucleotides read TGTGCCAGCAGCTTAGATCCCCGGACAGGGTCAACCAACAATCCTGGCTACACCTTC. This chain connects TRBV11-3 to TRBJ1-2, with 8 bases fitting TRBD1. V was pared by 0 bases and J by 7 bases, with 19 bases of the junction left unmatched. The germline gives CDR1 SGHNT, CDR2 YENEEA. The CDR3 is made up of 19 amino acids.

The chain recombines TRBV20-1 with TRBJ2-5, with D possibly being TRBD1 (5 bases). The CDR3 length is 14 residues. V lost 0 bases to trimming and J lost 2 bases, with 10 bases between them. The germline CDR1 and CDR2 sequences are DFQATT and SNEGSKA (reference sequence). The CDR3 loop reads CSARDPSGQETQYF. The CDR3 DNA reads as TGCAGTGCTAGAGATCCGTCAGGGCAAGAGACCCAGTACTTC.

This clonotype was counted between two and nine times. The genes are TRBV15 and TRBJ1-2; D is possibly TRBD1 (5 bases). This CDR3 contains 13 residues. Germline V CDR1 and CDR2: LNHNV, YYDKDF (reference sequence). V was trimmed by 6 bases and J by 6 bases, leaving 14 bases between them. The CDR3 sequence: CATRPWGDDGYTF. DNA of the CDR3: TGTGCCACCAGGCCGTGGGGGGATGATGGCTACACCTTC.

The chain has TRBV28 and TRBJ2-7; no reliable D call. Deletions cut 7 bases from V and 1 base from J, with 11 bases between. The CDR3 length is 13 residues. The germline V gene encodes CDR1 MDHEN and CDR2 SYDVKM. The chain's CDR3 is CASNREGSYEQYF. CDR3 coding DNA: TGTGCCAGCAATCGAGAAGGGTCCTACGAGCAGTACTTC.

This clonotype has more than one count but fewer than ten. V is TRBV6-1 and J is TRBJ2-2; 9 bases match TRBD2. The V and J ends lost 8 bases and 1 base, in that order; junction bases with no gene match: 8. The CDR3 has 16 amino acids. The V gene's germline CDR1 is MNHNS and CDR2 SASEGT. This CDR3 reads CASGVTSGLNTGELFF. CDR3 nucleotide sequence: TGTGCCAGCGGTGTGACTAGCGGCCTGAACACCGGGGAGCTGTTTTTT.

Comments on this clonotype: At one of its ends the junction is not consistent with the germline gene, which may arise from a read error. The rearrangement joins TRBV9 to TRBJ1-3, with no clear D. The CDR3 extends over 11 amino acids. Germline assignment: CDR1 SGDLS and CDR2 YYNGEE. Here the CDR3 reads CPSRKGNTIYF. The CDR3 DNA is TGTCCCAGCAGGAAAGGAAACACCATATATTTT.